Below are 14 T cell receptor beta chains sequenced from a single sample in a study of blood T cell repertoires in COVID-19. Clones were sequenced by immunoSEQ multiplex PCR, and TCRdb holds only the in-frame ones, with some missing. The sample shows 80,000 to 100,000 clones, almost 80% of them seen only once. Material: peripheral blood. Receptors were obtained from a human donor in a cohort sampled during active COVID-19.

In its sample, this clone was seen a few times. V gene TRBV7-3 combines with J gene TRBJ2-1; D call uncertain. The germline V gene encodes CDR1 SGHTA and CDR2 FQGTGA. This CDR3 spans 13 amino acids. Trimming took off 4 bases at V and 13 bases at J, with 17 bases between the two ends. The CDR3 nucleotides read TGTGCCAGCAGCTCGACCACGGGTCTTCGTCAGTTCTTC. Protein: CASSSTTGLRQFF.

This chain joins TRBV5-1 and TRBJ1-4; 10 bases match TRBD1. The CDR3 is made up of 15 amino acids. V shed 4 bases and J 2 bases; nucleotides not matched to a gene: 2. Per germline, CDR1 SGHRS and CDR2 YFSETQ. The DNA of the CDR3 is TGCGCCAGCAGCACGGACAGGGGGACTAATGAAAAACTGTTTTTT. Translated, it gives CASSTDRGTNEKLFF.

The CDR3 bases are TGTGCCACCAGTGACTCGACTAGCGGGAGGCCAGGGACAGATACGCAGTATTTT. Translated, it gives CATSDSTSGRPGTDTQYF. V usage is TRBV24-1 and J usage is TRBJ2-3; 13 bases fit TRBD2. V trimming: 4 bases; J trimming: 3 bases; junction bases outside the gene matches: 9. The V gene's germline CDR1 is KGHDR and CDR2 SFDVKD. There are 18 residues in the CDR3.

The chain recombines TRBV5-1 with TRBJ2-1; possible D gene TRBD1, 5 bases. Trimming stripped 1 base from V and 5 bases from J, with 7 bases between. The germline V gene has CDR1 SGHRS and CDR2 YFSETQ. This CDR3 is built from 13 residues. The CDR3 sequence is CASSLPQDNEQFF. CDR3 DNA: TGCGCCAGCAGCTTGCCACAGGACAATGAGCAGTTCTTC.

This chain links TRBV15 with TRBJ1-1, with D uncertain. Germline-derived CDR1 and CDR2 are LNHNV and YYDKDF (reference sequence). The CDR3 spans 14 residues. V gave up 1 base and J gave up 3 bases, with 9 bases separating them. The CDR3 loop is CATSRALRDTEAFF. CDR3 in DNA: TGTGCCACCAGCAGAGCCCTCCGGGACACTGAAGCTTTCTTT.

The count of this clone is one. The chain has TRBV18 and TRBJ1-1; TRBD1 might be the D (6 bases). Trimming cost V 2 bases and J 5 bases, with 12 bases left between them. This CDR3 has 14 amino acids. Germline V lookup: CDR1 KGHSH, CDR2 LQKENI. The CDR3 DNA reads TGTGCCAGCTCACCAGCGGCAGGGGTTACTGAAGCTTTCTTT. Encoded protein: CASSPAAGVTEAFF. Based on the CDR3 plus reference TRBV18 and TRBJ1-1, the full variable domain is NAGVMQNPRHLVRRRGQEARLRCSPMKGHSHVYWYRQLPEEGLKFMVYLQKENIIDESGMPKERFSAEFPKEGPSILRIQQVVRGDSAAYFCASSPAAGVTEAFFGQGTRLTVV.

The chain uses TRBV3-1 (or the pseudogene TRBV3-2) and TRBJ1-2; D possibly corresponds to TRBD1 (5 bases). Germline V lookup: CDR1 LGHDT, CDR2 YNNKEL (reference sequence). V lost 1 base and J 5 bases, leaving 17 bases between the germline ends. The CDR3 totals 16 residues. CDR3 DNA sequence: TGTGCCAGCAGCCAAGTTCTTCTGCGGGGGGAGTATGGCTACACCTTC. This translates into CASSQVLLRGEYGYTF.

As for this clone: At the DNA level, this CDR3 is encoded by other sequences in the same sample as well. V and J are TRBV18 and TRBJ1-2; 8 bases line up with TRBD1. V lost 6 bases and J lost 0; bases outside the gene matches: 6. CDR1 is KGHSH, CDR2 LQKENI, per germline. CDR3 length: 15 amino acids. The CDR3 is CASSPGQGPNYGYTF. CDR3 nucleotide sequence: TGTGCCAGCTCCCCCGGACAGGGTCCTAACTATGGCTACACCTTC.

The chain joins TRBV4-1 to TRBJ1-6, with D uncertain. Per germline, CDR1 MGHRA and CDR2 YSYEKL. CDR3 length: 14 residues. V was cut by 0 bases and J by 9 bases, with 9 bases left in between. The CDR3 loop reads CASSQEPRFSPLHF. As DNA, the CDR3 is TGCGCCAGCAGCCAAGAGCCCAGGTTTTCACCCCTCCACTTT.

The chain links TRBV10-3 to TRBJ2-5; D is perhaps TRBD1 (5 bases). V was pared by 7 bases and J by 3 bases, with 6 bases between. There are 11 residues in the CDR3. Looked up from germline, CDR1 is ENHRY and CDR2 is SYGVKD. The CDR3 is CAIKGEETQYF. Here the CDR3 DNA reads TGTGCCATCAAAGGGGAAGAGACCCAGTACTTC.

V is TRBV10-3 and J is TRBJ2-2, with TRBD1 matching 10 bases. The V and J ends lost 6 bases and 5 bases, in that order; junction bases with no gene match: 3. Germline lookup yields CDR1 ENHRY and CDR2 SYGVKD. CDR3 length: 14 residues. CDR3 sequence (DNA): TGTGCCATCAGAGACAGGGGGCAGACCGGGGAGCTGTTTTTT. Translation gives CAIRDRGQTGELFF.

The chain combines TRBV7-9 with TRBJ2-5; D uncertain. V dropped 5 bases and J dropped 5 bases, with 15 bases sitting between them. CDR3 length equals 14 residues. Germline V lookup: CDR1 SEHNR, CDR2 FQNEAQ (reference sequence). The DNA of the CDR3 is TGTGCCAGCAGCAACTGGGCACTCCTGGAGACCCAGTACTTC. It specifies CASSNWALLETQYF.

The chain combines TRBV5-1 with TRBJ2-3; weak D call: TRBD2 (7 bases). Germline values: CDR1 SGHRS, CDR2 YFSETQ. Trimming cost V 1 base and J 2 bases, with 8 bases left between them. CDR3 size: 14 residues. CDR3 sequence (DNA): TGCGCCAGCAGCTTGCGGGGGGCCACAGATACGCAGTATTTT. The encoded protein is CASSLRGATDTQYF. The full variable domain, its missing parts supplied by reference TRBV5-1 and TRBJ2-3, is KAGVTQTPRYLIKTRGQQVTLSCSPISGHRSVSWYQQTPGQGLQFLFEYFSETQRNKGNFPGRFSGRQFSNSRSEMNVSTLELGDSALYLCASSLRGATDTQYFGPGTRLTVL.

The chain has TRBV5-1 and TRBJ2-2; D possibly corresponds to TRBD2 (6 bases). Germline values: CDR1 SGHRS, CDR2 YFSETQ. The V end was cut by 1 base, the J end by 5 bases, with 15 bases between. CDR3 length: 16 residues. CDR3: CASSLLPGARTGELFF. DNA for the CDR3: TGCGCCAGCAGCTTGTTGCCGGGAGCACGGACCGGGGAGCTGTTTTTT. Full variable domain (remainder filled in from reference TRBV5-1 and TRBJ2-2): KAGVTQTPRYLIKTRGQQVTLSCSPISGHRSVSWYQQTPGQGLQFLFEYFSETQRNKGNFPGRFSGRQFSNSRSEMNVSTLELGDSALYLCASSLLPGARTGELFFGEGSRLTVL.